The present entry profiles one TCR beta chain with its context. The clone's antigen remains unknown. No per-base quality is available; no much larger clone lies one base away. Sample time point, as interpreted from the label and publication: roughly 2 years on ibrutinib. For TCR beta library preparation, 1.5 to 2 micrograms of genomic DNA was extracted from cryopreserved PBMCs. High-throughput TCR beta sequencing was performed on longitudinal blood samples from CLL patients receiving ibrutinib monotherapy. The patients were enrolled in a single-center, open-label phase 2 trial of ibrutinib monotherapy. On a MiSeq, deep resolution sequencing aimed for a depth between 1 in 1 million and 1 in 200,000 T cells, with each clonotype covered approximately 9.8x on average. TCR beta libraries were generated with the immunoSEQ hsTCRB Kit. In the original analysis: ImmunoSEQ Data Assistant and ImmunoSEQ Analyzer were used for data analysis, and V, D and J genes were assigned according to IMGT definitions. Clonality, which ranges from 0 to 1, was calculated as one minus the normalized Shannon entropy of productive rearrangement frequencies. Only overrepresented clonotypes making up at least 0.05% of the repertoire of each patient were included in the public clonotype analysis. Repertoires from 10 to 15 age-matched healthy donors in immuneACCESS were used as clonality controls. In TCRdb, the immuneACCESS table is reduced to in-frame sequences with V and J assigned. These tables do not hold every clone; where another copy was compared, an unresolved V gene accounts for under half, and the others remain unexplained. Clone size and V and J calls were adopted from that table, with D and trimming inferred from the DNA. The sample table holds 25,000 to 30,000 clones, of which around 85% were seen once. The ten largest clones add up to more than 6.5% of the sample.

The data derive from a study of cytotoxic CD8 clonotypes in ibrutinib-treated CLL (dated by TCRdb to about 2021). Regarding the study in general: The cohort included about 15 treatment-naive and some 10 relapsed/refractory patients; under 18 were IGHV unmutated. Responses were partial in approximately 24 patients and complete in 2; after median approximately 66 months follow-up, some 14 stayed in remission and about twelve progressed. Samples at response were collected after a median of roughly 13 months of treatment, with a range of 6 to 36 months. On average, each sample had roughly 230,000 productive templates and tens of thousands of productive rearrangements. Longitudinal samples were obtainable from about 30% of the roughly 90 participants in the trial. Cryopreserved peripheral blood mononuclear cells were collected at three points: before therapy, at response, and at either sustained remission or disease progression. Every sample from remission and from progressive disease was obtained while the patients were still on ibrutinib.

V is clipped by 6 bases and J by 9 bases, and the sequence between their germline boundaries is 12 bases long. From the cysteine up to the phenylalanine, the CDR3 has a length of 13 residues. Only the CDR3 region is kept as DNA, spanning 39 bases read in frame from base 1. The germline V gene yields SGHAT for CDR1 and FQNNGV for CDR2. Study-wide conclusions, independent of this receptor: Public clonotypes were found to be uncommon and were observed to contract or remain stable during treatment; the increase in clonality was shown to reflect expansion of private clonotypes at ibrutinib response. Baseline clonality exceeded that of age-matched healthy donors and correlated strongly with circulating CD8+ T-cell counts. Clonality rose at ibrutinib response, remained stable during sustained remission, and dropped back toward baseline at progression. Lymph node repertoires were not examined, and the timing of sampling was not matched between patients in sustained remission and those whose disease progressed.

The TCR sequence derives from a human donor with chronic lymphocytic leukemia. Source: PBMCs, taken after 24 months of ibrutinib treatment. The V gene is TRBV11-2 and the J gene is TRBJ1-6; confidence is insufficient to name the D gene. The encoded CDR3 is CASRGTLGSPLHF. The base sequence is TGTGCCAGCAGAGGTACATTAGGTTCACCCCTCCACTTT. The full variable domain, with segments outside the CDR3 supplied by the reference TRBV11-2 and TRBJ1-6 proteins, appears as EAGVAQSPRYKIIEKRQSVAFWCNPISGHATLYWYQQILGQGPKLLIQFQNNGVVDDSQLPKDRFSAERLKGVDSTLKIQPAKLEDSAVYLCASRGTLGSPLHFGNGTRLTVT.